These 30 T cell receptor beta chains share one sample of origin, sequenced in a study of T cells after yellow fever vaccination. TCRdb analysed the 5' RACE reads with MiXCR anew, one entry per CDR3 protein. Of just under 85,000 distinct CDR3 sequences detected, 13% appear once; the ten largest clones hold roughly 24%. The sequencing used CD8+ T cells not binding an NS4B(214-222) dextramer, sorted from PBMCs, collected roughly 20 days after the first yellow fever vaccination. Receptors originate from a young man who received the YFV17D yellow fever vaccine.

This chain joins TRBV9 and TRBJ2-1, with 10 nucleotides matching TRBD2. In germline, CDR1 is SGDLS, CDR2 YYNGEE. Trimming cost V 4 bases and J 3 bases; bases outside gene matches: 16. The CDR3 totals 19 residues. The CDR3 bases are TGTGCCAGCAGCCTTCCCCTCTCTAGCGGGGGAGCCGACTACAATGAGCAGTTCTTC. Residues: CASSLPLSSGGADYNEQFF.

The rearrangement joins TRBV6-5 to TRBJ2-5; possibly TRBD2 for D (6 bases). V lost 1 base and J lost 4, with 13 bases in between. This CDR3 spans 15 amino acids. CDR1 is MNHEY and CDR2 is SVGAGI in the germline V gene. The CDR3: CASSYYGGVAETQYF. The DNA for the CDR3 is TGTGCCAGCAGTTACTATGGCGGGGTTGCAGAGACCCAGTACTTC.

This clonotype was seen ten or more times. The rearrangement joins TRBV9 to TRBJ2-3, with 7 bases that match TRBD2. Per the germline V gene, CDR1 is SGDLS and CDR2 is YYNGEE. The CDR3 runs 17 residues. With 0 bases clipped from V and 2 bases from J, the junction kept 9 bases outside the gene matches. Here the CDR3 reads CASSVASGHLLTDTQYF. CDR3 nucleotides: TGTGCCAGCAGCGTAGCTAGCGGCCACCTACTCACAGATACGCAGTATTTT. Based on the CDR3 plus reference TRBV9 and TRBJ2-3, the full variable domain is DSGVTQTPKHLITATGQRVTLRCSPRSGDLSVYWYQQSLDQGLQFLIQYYNGEERAKGNILERFSAQQFPDLHSELNLSSLELGDSALYFCASSVASGHLLTDTQYFGPGTRLTVL.

The chain couples TRBV11-3 to TRBJ2-1; D is unclear. V was trimmed by 1 base and J by 5 bases, leaving 15 bases between them. The CDR3 contains 16 residues. Germline V lookup: CDR1 SGHNT, CDR2 YENEEA. As DNA, the CDR3 is TGTGCCAGCAGCTTAGCGGGCCTCTTGCCTCACAATGAGCAGTTCTTC. Translation gives CASSLAGLLPHNEQFF. The full variable domain, in which reference TRBV11-3 and TRBJ2-1 provide the parts outside the CDR3, is EAGVVQSPRYKIIEKKQPVAFWCNPISGHNTLYWYLQNLGQGPELLIRYENEEAVDDSQLPKDRFSAERLKGVDSTLKIQPAELGDSAVYLCASSLAGLLPHNEQFFGPGTRLTVL.

This clonotype was seen repeatedly, ten times or more. The chain employs TRBV6-2 or TRBV6-3 and TRBJ1-1; D remains ambiguous. Per germline, CDR1 MNHEY and CDR2 SVGEGT. Trimming shortened V by 2 bases and J by 7 bases, and 11 bases separated the two germline ends. This CDR3 is built from 13 residues. For the CDR3, the DNA is TGTGCCAGCAGTTACGGTCTAAGCAGTGAAGCTTTCTTT. Protein sequence: CASSYGLSSEAFF.

The V gene is TRBV6-2 or TRBV6-3, the J gene TRBJ2-3; D remains unclear. Trimming took 6 bases from V and 5 from J, leaving 9 bases between them. The germline V gene encodes CDR1 MNHEY and CDR2 SVGEGT. The CDR3 consists of 12 residues. Here the CDR3 DNA reads TGTGCCAGCAGCCCTTTCGGAGATACGCAGTATTTT. Its translation: CASSPFGDTQYF.

CDR3 sequence: CASSLVGGRLKETQYF. CDR3 bases: TGCGCCAGCAGCTTGGTTGGGGGGCGCCTCAAAGAGACCCAGTACTTC. The gene calls are TRBV5-1 and TRBJ2-5, with D tentatively TRBD1 or TRBD2 (6 bases each). Trimming removed 0 bases from V and 3 bases from J, with 15 bases in between. CDR1 and CDR2 from the germline V gene are SGHRS and YFSETQ. This CDR3 region has 16 residues. Drawing the rest from reference TRBV5-1 and TRBJ2-5, the complete variable domain is KAGVTQTPRYLIKTRGQQVTLSCSPISGHRSVSWYQQTPGQGLQFLFEYFSETQRNKGNFPGRFSGRQFSNSRSEMNVSTLELGDSALYLCASSLVGGRLKETQYFGPGTRLLVL.

This clonotype was found many times. The genes are TRBV6-2 or TRBV6-3 and TRBJ2-7; 7 bases are a match to TRBD2. The CDR3 extends over 13 amino acids. CDR1 is MNHEY, CDR2 SVGEGT, per germline. Trimming cost V 4 bases and J 5 bases; bases outside gene matches: 5. CDR3 sequence: CASSLGGRNEQYF. Here the CDR3 DNA reads TGTGCCAGCAGTTTGGGGGGGAGGAACGAGCAGTACTTC.

This clonotype was found a few times. The chain joins TRBV12-3 or TRBV12-4 to TRBJ2-5; 10 nucleotides match TRBD2. With V trimmed by 3 bases and J by 1 base, 8 bases remained unmatched. The length of the CDR3 is 17 residues. The CDR3 DNA is TGTGCCAGCAGTTTTCCCAGCGGGGGGGGCGGCCAAGAGACCCAGTACTTC. The encoded protein is CASSFPSGGGGQETQYF.

This clonotype was observed a few times. The rearrangement links TRBV27 to TRBJ2-7, with 7 bases fitting TRBD1. Germline V gives CDR1 MNHEY, CDR2 SMNVEV (reference sequence). V dropped 6 bases and J dropped 5; count of bases not matched to a gene: 4. This CDR3 contains 12 residues. The CDR3 nucleotides are TGTGCCAGCAGCACAGGGGTCCACGAGCAGTACTTC. Its translation: CASSTGVHEQYF.

The chain employs TRBV29-1 and TRBJ1-3; 8 bases agree with TRBD1. This CDR3 is built from 14 residues. Germline V gene data show CDR1 as SQVTM and CDR2 as ANQGSEA. CDR3 region: CAKTGGTSGNTIYF. DNA of the CDR3: TGCGCTAAAACAGGGGGAACCTCTGGAAACACCATATATTTT.

J is TRBJ2-2 and V is TRBV2; tentative D call: TRBD2 (5 bases). The germline V and J ends were trimmed by 7 bases and 6 bases, with 12 bases remaining between them. The CDR3 extends over 13 amino acids. Germline CDR1 and CDR2: SNHLY and FYNNEI. The CDR3 DNA reads as TGTGCCAGCACATTAACCGGGGCCGGGGAGCTGTTTTTT. Its translation is CASTLTGAGELFF.

This clonotype was observed at least ten times. This chain connects TRBV4-2 to TRBJ2-7; D remains ambiguous. The CDR3 is 14 amino acids. The V end lost 0 bases, the J end lost 2 bases, and 8 bases lay between the germline ends. CDR1 and CDR2 from the germline V gene are LGHNA and YNFKEQ. As DNA, the CDR3 is TGTGCCAGCAGCCAAGATAGGTGGGCCTACGAGCAGTACTTC. It yields the protein CASSQDRWAYEQYF.

The sample holds many counts of this clonotype. The rearrangement joins TRBV7-2 to TRBJ2-5; D may correspond to TRBD1 or TRBD2 (5 bases each). The CDR3 runs to 13 residues. Trimming took 6 bases from V and 3 from J, leaving 11 bases between them. The germline V gene encodes CDR1 SGHTA and CDR2 FQGNSA. The CDR3: CASRGDGEETQYF. The CDR3 region has the DNA TGTGCCAGCAGGGGGGATGGAGAAGAGACCCAGTACTTC.

The chain employs TRBV27 and TRBJ1-2; no clear D. Germline V gives CDR1 MNHEY, CDR2 SMNVEV (reference sequence). This CDR3 region has 13 residues. Trimming removed 5 bases from V and 8 bases from J, with 15 bases in between. CDR3: CASSPMTGGGYTF. The CDR3 DNA sequence: TGTGCCAGCAGTCCTATGACGGGCGGAGGCTACACCTTC.

This clonotype has only a few counts. The chain couples TRBV6-5 to TRBJ2-3; D is unclear. The germline V and J ends were trimmed by 0 bases and 2 bases, with 9 bases remaining between them. The germline CDR1 and CDR2 sequences are MNHEY and SVGAGI. The CDR3 length is 15 residues. CDR3 nucleotide sequence: TGTGCCAGCAGTTACTCTGTGCGGTTCACAGATACGCAGTATTTT. Encoded protein: CASSYSVRFTDTQYF.

The chain has TRBV9 and TRBJ2-2; TRBD2 is a possible D gene (5 bases). The germline V gene has CDR1 SGDLS and CDR2 YYNGEE. V lost 1 base, J lost 5 bases, and 9 bases lay in between. The CDR3 has 14 amino acids. The CDR3 region has the DNA TGTGCCAGCAGCGTACGAGCGGCTACCGGGGAGCTGTTTTTT. Amino acids: CASSVRAATGELFF.

This clonotype was counted only a few times. The chain joins TRBV29-1 to TRBJ2-1, with 14 bases that match TRBD2. Germline V gives CDR1 SQVTM, CDR2 ANQGSEA. CDR3 length: 19 residues. With 3 bases clipped from V and 0 bases from J, the junction kept 10 bases outside the gene matches. CDR3 in DNA: TGCAGCGTTGAGGCCGGGACTAGCGGGGGTCAAAGCTCCTACAATGAGCAGTTCTTC. Encoded protein: CSVEAGTSGGQSSYNEQFF.

The chain has TRBV7-3 and TRBJ2-6; possible D gene TRBD1, 6 bases. Trimming removed 5 bases from V and 0 bases from J, with 17 bases in between. The germline CDR1 and CDR2 sequences are SGHTA and FQGTGA. The CDR3 covers 18 residues. CDR3 protein: CASSPQGTINSGANVLTF. CDR3 nucleotides: TGTGCCAGCAGCCCCCAGGGGACAATAAACTCTGGGGCCAACGTCCTGACTTTC.

This clonotype was found a few times. The gene calls are TRBV10-3 and TRBJ2-2, with TRBD2 matching over 7 bases. The CDR3 is 16 amino acids. Germline loops: CDR1 ENHRY, CDR2 SYGVKD. The trim removed 6 bases at V and 8 bases at J, leaving 15 bases unmatched. The CDR3 region is CAISELAITLKGELFF. CDR3 nucleotides: TGTGCCATCAGCGAACTAGCGATAACATTGAAGGGGGAGCTGTTTTTT.

The gene calls are TRBV4-1 and TRBJ2-1; 8 nucleotides line up with TRBD2. With 0 bases clipped from V and 8 bases from J, the junction kept 6 bases outside the gene matches. Germline CDR1 is MGHRA and CDR2 is YSYEKL. The length of the CDR3 is 15 residues. This CDR3 is CASSQDPGGGDEQFF. The CDR3 DNA is TGCGCCAGCAGCCAAGATCCGGGGGGGGGCGATGAGCAGTTCTTC.

There are many counts of this clonotype. The V call is TRBV19, the J call TRBJ1-1, with 7 bases matching TRBD1. CDR1 and CDR2 (germline): LNHDA, SQIVND (reference sequence). This CDR3 contains 16 residues. The V and J ends lost 5 bases and 2 bases, in that order; junction bases with no gene match: 11. CDR3 residues: CASSFSGTALNTEAFF. The CDR3 region has the DNA TGTGCCAGTAGTTTTTCCGGGACAGCTCTTAACACTGAAGCTTTCTTT.

J is TRBJ2-7 and V is TRBV15, with D perhaps matching TRBD1 (6 bases). The germline CDR1 and CDR2 sequences are LNHNV and YYDKDF (reference sequence). The CDR3 runs to 17 residues. Trimming removed 1 base at V and 2 bases at J, with 18 bases between. CDR3 in amino acids: CATSRAKTGPLPYEQYF. The CDR3 DNA is TGTGCCACCAGCAGAGCTAAGACAGGTCCCCTTCCCTACGAGCAGTACTTC.

The V call is TRBV7-2, the J call TRBJ2-1; 9 bases align to TRBD1. CDR1 is SGHTA, CDR2 FQGNSA, per germline. The CDR3 contains 16 residues. The V and J ends lost 4 bases and 2 bases, in that order; junction bases with no gene match: 6. The CDR3 loop reads CASSSGQGLPYNEQFF. As DNA, the CDR3 is TGTGCCAGCAGCTCCGGACAGGGGTTACCCTACAATGAGCAGTTCTTC.

This clonotype was seen more than once but under ten times. V is TRBV15 and J is TRBJ2-5; a weak D match, TRBD2 (6 bases). The germline gives CDR1 LNHNV, CDR2 YYDKDF (reference sequence). The CDR3 totals 15 residues. The V and J ends lost 0 bases and 8 bases respectively, with 16 bases between them. The CDR3 spells CATSRDPGLPFTQYF. As DNA, the CDR3 is TGTGCCACCAGCAGAGATCCGGGACTCCCCTTTACCCAGTACTTC.

The V call is TRBV12-3 or TRBV12-4, the J call TRBJ2-2, with D unresolved. This CDR3 region has 13 residues. With 8 bases removed from V and 2 bases from J, the gap between germline ends came to 9 bases. Written as DNA, the CDR3 is TGTGCCAGCGTGGCCGTCAACACCGGGGAGCTGTTTTTT. It specifies CASVAVNTGELFF.

This sequence joins TRBV7-9 and TRBJ1-1; D gene uncertain. CDR1 is SEHNR, CDR2 FQNEAQ, per germline (reference sequence). CDR3 size: 15 residues. The germline V and J ends were trimmed by 8 bases and 1 base, with 17 bases remaining between them. The CDR3: CASGRIGFRNTEAFF. CDR3 nucleotide sequence: TGTGCCAGCGGCAGAATCGGGTTCAGGAACACTGAAGCTTTCTTT.

CDR3 protein: CAATGLGVGKLFF. The CDR3 bases are TGTGCTGCGACGGGACTCGGGGTAGGAAAACTGTTTTTT. The chain uses TRBV19 and TRBJ1-4, with a possible D match to TRBD1 (5 bases). This CDR3 spans 13 amino acids. Germline V CDR1 and CDR2: LNHDA, SQIVND (reference sequence).

The chain joins TRBV5-1 to TRBJ2-7; D gene ambiguous. This CDR3 has 13 residues. The germline V gene has CDR1 SGHRS and CDR2 YFSETQ. The germline V and J ends were trimmed by 1 base and 4 bases, with 9 bases remaining between them. The CDR3 nucleotides are TGCGCCAGCAGCTTGTCGGCAAATTACGAGCAGTACTTC. This gives the protein CASSLSANYEQYF. Together with reference TRBV5-1 and TRBJ2-7, the CDR3 gives the full variable domain: KAGVTQTPRYLIKTRGQQVTLSCSPISGHRSVSWYQQTPGQGLQFLFEYFSETQRNKGNFPGRFSGRQFSNSRSEMNVSTLELGDSALYLCASSLSANYEQYFGPGTRLTVT.

The chain combines TRBV7-9 with TRBJ1-1, with D unclear. The V gene's germline CDR1 is SEHNR and CDR2 FQNEAQ (reference sequence). This CDR3 comprises 13 residues. Trimming pared 3 bases from V and 5 bases from J, leaving 10 bases between. This CDR3 reads CASSFPGGTEAFF. The CDR3 DNA is TGTGCCAGCAGCTTCCCCGGCGGGACTGAAGCTTTCTTT.